This T cell receptor beta chain comes out of a study of beta chain features in type 1 diabetes. Study observations and caveats: A moderate, significant TCRB CDR3 shortening appeared in type 1 diabetes across four CD4+ subsets.

This CDR3 comprises 14 residues. From germline, CDR1 is LGHNA and CDR2 YSLEER. V shed 0 bases and J shed 6 bases, with 9 bases lying between them. This clone was found a few times. Antigen: not known. The authors reverse transcribed all of the isolated RNA, so sequencing captured expressed TCRB transcripts. The method was immunoSEQ multiplex PCR; TCRdb's version includes in-frame clones alone and lacks a portion of them. Altogether about 130,000 clones are present, about 10% being singletons, with the ten largest covering around 0.75%. The rearrangement uses TRBV4-3 and TRBJ1-5, with D perhaps matching TRBD1 (5 bases). This receptor was identified in a man aged 25 to 45 with type 1 diabetes. The specimen was central memory CD4+ T cells from blood. The CDR3 nucleotides are TGCGCCAGCAGCCAAGATGGGGGGAGTCAGCCCCAGCATTTT. The encoded protein is CASSQDGGSQPQHF.